This T cell receptor (beta chain) came from a study of T and B cells in COVID-19 patients. Multiplex PCR with BIOMED2 TRB-A/B primer pools amplified TRB rearrangements. Using its own MiXCR run on the multiplex PCR reads, TCRdb lists one record per CDR3 protein. The sample lists tens of thousands of distinct CDR3 sequences, 30% to 35% occurring once. Blood genomic DNA input for TRB amplification was roughly 220-500 ng. This clonotype came up a few times. This TCR was recovered from a human donor who had recovered from COVID-19. The sequencing sample was made of blood.

CDR3 protein: CAISESQGRNGYTF. The CDR3 nucleotides read TGTGCCATCAGTGAGTCTCAGGGAAGGAATGGCTACACCTTC. The chain is built from TRBV10-3 and TRBJ1-2, with D maybe TRBD1 (5 bases). Trimming pared 0 bases from V and 6 bases from J, leaving 11 bases between. The CDR3 covers 14 residues. Per germline, CDR1 ENHRY and CDR2 SYGVKD.